This TCR beta chain was captured by sequencing in a study of cytomegalovirus exposure and HLA in healthy donors. This clone was counted between two and nine times. The V gene's germline CDR1 is LGHNA and CDR2 YNFKEQ. The length of the CDR3 is 15 residues. V shed 4 bases and J 7 bases; nucleotides not matched to a gene: 6. PCR primers comprised 60 Vbeta and 13 Jbeta primers. TCRdb's copy holds only in-frame clones and misses some; the assay was immunoSEQ multiplex PCR. The table includes some 150,000 clones, approximately 8.9% detected once. The chain links TRBV4-2 to TRBJ2-2, with 10 bases aligning to TRBD2. Material: PBMCs. This TCR was sampled from a woman in her thirties or forties in good health and CMV-seropositive. The CDR3 protein is CASSRGTSDHGELFF. The CDR3, as DNA: TGTGCCAGCAGCCGCGGGACTAGCGACCACGGGGAGCTGTTTTTT.